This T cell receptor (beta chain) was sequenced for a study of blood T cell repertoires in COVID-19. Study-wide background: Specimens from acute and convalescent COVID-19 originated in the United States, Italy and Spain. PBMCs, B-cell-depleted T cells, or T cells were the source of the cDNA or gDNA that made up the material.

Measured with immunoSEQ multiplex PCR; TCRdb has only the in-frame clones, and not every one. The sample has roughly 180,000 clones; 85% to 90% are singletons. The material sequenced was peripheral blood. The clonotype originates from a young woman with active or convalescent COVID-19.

The CDR3 DNA is TGTGCCAGCAGTTATAACAAGAACACTGAAGCTTTCTTT. Translation gives CASSYNKNTEAFF. The chain links TRBV6-5 to TRBJ1-1; no clear D gene. The CDR3 is 13 amino acids. The germline gives CDR1 MNHEY, CDR2 SVGAGI. The V end lost 3 bases, the J end lost 1 base, and 6 bases lay between the germline ends.